This paragraph reports one T cell receptor (beta chain). Antigen: not known. Per the germline V gene, CDR1 is ENHRY and CDR2 is SYGVKD. Trimming shortened V by 0 bases and J by 7 bases, and 10 bases separated the two germline ends. The CDR3 totals 13 residues. This record comes from a study of cytomegalovirus exposure and HLA in healthy donors. Notes on the study in general: The CMV antigen specificity of a few CMV-associated chains was confirmed through in vitro analysis. The authors later found HLA-associated TCR beta chains more clonally expanded than equally common others. Cytomegalovirus association was assigned to about 150 TCR beta chains.

The primer mix had 60 Vbeta and 13 Jbeta primers. Sequencing used immunoSEQ multiplex PCR; TCRdb keeps in-frame clones, though not all of them. Altogether about 140,000 clones are present, 80% to 85% being singletons, with the ten largest covering 1.2%. What was sequenced was PBMCs. The chain employs TRBV10-3 and TRBJ2-7; perhaps TRBD2 as D (5 bases). The source is a female donor in good health and CMV-seronegative. The CDR3 region has the DNA TGTGCCATCAGTGAGTCTCCCCCGGGGGAGCAGTACTTC. It codes for CAISESPPGEQYF.